What follows describes a single TCR beta chain. Its specificity is not known. The sample is drawn from a study of blood T cells in healthy people across ages. Peripheral blood from each donor was collected in a volume of about 9.9 milliliters. Study-level findings and limits: Estimates based on one million T cells were treated as lower bounds. It was found that TCR beta diversity correlated strongly with the percentage of naive T cells.

The CDR3 sequence is 14 residues long. Germline trimming cut 0 bases from V and 9 bases from J; bases unmatched to any gene: 7. From germline, CDR1 is DFQATT and CDR2 SNEGSKA (reference sequence). A second 7 to 11 cycle PCR used barcoded and J-beta primers. TCRdb redid the calling of the 5' RACE reads with MiXCR, one entry per CDR3 protein. Of fewer than 2,000,000 distinct CDR3 sequences in the sample, about 31% were seen once. Sequencing was performed on blood. The TCR was taken from a woman aged 25 to 39 in good health. V and J are TRBV20-1 and TRBJ2-1; 8 bases are a match to TRBD1. CDR3 in amino acids: CSARDPGGWGEQFF. The DNA of the CDR3 is TGCAGTGCTAGAGATCCAGGGGGCTGGGGTGAGCAGTTCTTC.